Below are 24 T cell receptor beta chains sequenced from a single sample in a study of cytomegalovirus exposure and HLA in healthy donors. The protocol was immunoSEQ multiplex PCR, while the TCRdb copy is restricted to in-frame clones and leaves out a portion. The sample records about 280,000 clones, approximately 86% being singletons. Specimen: PBMCs. These receptors originate from a young woman in good health and CMV-seronegative.

The chain couples TRBV19 to TRBJ2-7; D is ambiguous. CDR3 length: 12 amino acids. Germline-derived CDR1 and CDR2 are LNHDA and SQIVND (reference sequence). Trimming pared 10 bases from V and 3 bases from J, leaving 13 bases between. The chain's CDR3 is CATANTRYEQYF. CDR3 nucleotides: TGTGCCACTGCCAACACCCGCTACGAGCAGTACTTC.

This rearrangement joins TRBV13 to TRBJ2-7, with D possibly TRBD1 on 6 matching bases. V lost 7 bases to trimming and J lost 7 bases, with 14 bases between them. Germline V gene data show CDR1 as PRHDT and CDR2 as FYEKMQ (reference sequence). The CDR3 length is 12 residues. CDR3: CASKVGGGEQYF. CDR3 DNA: TGTGCCAGCAAGGTAGGGGGTGGTGAGCAGTACTTC.

The chain joins TRBV28 to TRBJ2-7; 8 bases are a match to TRBD1. The CDR3 loop spans 12 amino acids. Germline-derived CDR1 and CDR2 are MDHEN and SYDVKM. Germline trimming cut 6 bases from V and 12 bases from J; bases unmatched to any gene: 10. The CDR3 DNA reads as TGTGCCAGCAGCCTGGACAGGGATGAACTGTACTTC. It is translated as CASSLDRDELYF.

The V call is TRBV4-2, the J call TRBJ1-1; D may be TRBD1 (5 bases). The CDR3 sequence is 15 residues long. The V end lost 4 bases, the J end lost 5 bases, and 17 bases lay between the germline ends. CDR1 LGHNA and CDR2 YNFKEQ come from the germline V gene. CDR3 region: CASSRGSGVGTEAFF. DNA for the CDR3: TGTGCCAGCAGCCGAGGATCGGGGGTTGGGACTGAAGCTTTCTTT.

This clone was seen a single time. CDR3: CASSASGRSPEQYF. In DNA, the CDR3 is TGTGCCAGCAGCGCAAGCGGGAGGAGTCCCGAGCAGTACTTC. The chain carries TRBV7-9 and TRBJ2-7; TRBD2 matches 9 bases. The germline gives CDR1 SEHNR, CDR2 FQNEAQ (reference sequence). The CDR3 runs to 14 residues. J lost 6 bases, V lost 5 bases, and 8 bases had no gene match.

The chain uses TRBV7-2 and TRBJ1-2; 11 bases match TRBD1. V lost 5 bases and J lost 5; bases outside the gene matches: 16. Germline lookup yields CDR1 SGHTA and CDR2 FQGNSA. This CDR3 is 18 amino acids long. This CDR3 reads CASSPGAPKDRGRYGYTF. The CDR3 region has the DNA TGTGCCAGCAGCCCGGGGGCACCGAAGGACAGGGGGCGGTATGGCTACACCTTC.

The chain uses TRBV11-2 and TRBJ1-6, with D perhaps matching TRBD1 (5 bases). V dropped 5 bases and J dropped 6 bases, with 11 bases sitting between them. From germline, CDR1 is SGHAT and CDR2 FQNNGV. CDR3 length equals 14 residues. The CDR3 here is CASSPGQPNSPLHF. DNA of the CDR3: TGTGCCAGCAGCCCTGGACAACCTAATTCACCCCTCCACTTT.

The rearrangement uses TRBV6-5 and TRBJ1-2; D perhaps matches TRBD1 (5 bases). The V gene's germline CDR1 is MNHEY and CDR2 SVGAGI. The CDR3 length is 14 residues. Trimming removed 2 bases from V and 0 bases from J, with 7 bases in between. The CDR3 region is CASSYQGPNYGYTF. CDR3 in DNA: TGTGCCAGCAGTTACCAGGGTCCTAACTATGGCTACACCTTC.

This chain joins TRBV19 and TRBJ2-5, with 14 positions matching TRBD2. Per the germline V gene, CDR1 is LNHDA and CDR2 is SQIVND (reference sequence). The CDR3 is 14 amino acids. V trimming: 9 bases; J trimming: 7 bases; junction bases outside the gene matches: 7. CDR3 residues: CASRLAGGPGTQYF. DNA of the CDR3: TGTGCCAGCCGACTAGCGGGAGGGCCCGGGACCCAGTACTTC.

J is TRBJ1-2 and V is TRBV28; TRBD1 matches 7 bases. Germline assignment: CDR1 MDHEN and CDR2 SYDVKM. The CDR3 totals 16 residues. V gave up 6 bases and J gave up 0 bases; unmatched junction bases: 10. The CDR3 spells CASSPVEGASNYGYTF. The CDR3 nucleotides are TGTGCCAGCAGCCCCGTGGAGGGGGCATCTAACTATGGCTACACCTTC.

The chain uses TRBV6-5 and TRBJ1-1, with TRBD1 identical over 7 bases. V shed 4 bases and J 8 bases; nucleotides not matched to a gene: 10. The CDR3 has 14 amino acids. Germline V CDR1 and CDR2: MNHEY, SVGAGI. CDR3 nucleotides: TGTGCCAGCAGTTCCCGGGACAGACTACTGGAAGCTTTCTTT. Protein product: CASSSRDRLLEAFF.

The CDR3 here is CASSGRSGAWNIQYF. The CDR3 coding sequence is TGTGCCAGCAGTGGGCGCTCGGGAGCGTGGAACATTCAGTACTTC. The chain couples TRBV2 to TRBJ2-4, with D perhaps TRBD2 (6 bases). Germline V gene lookup returns CDR1 SNHLY and CDR2 FYNNEI. Trimming pared 4 bases from V and 7 bases from J, leaving 17 bases between. The CDR3 has 15 amino acids.

The chain is built from TRBV6-6 and TRBJ1-2; 12 nucleotides agree with TRBD1. J lost 6 bases, V lost 6 bases, and 11 bases had no gene match. There are 16 residues in the CDR3. Germline V CDR1 and CDR2: MNHNY, SVGAGI (reference sequence). Written as DNA, the CDR3 is TGTGCCAGCAGCCCCCGGGACAGGGGGCCCATGGATGGCTACACCTTC. It is translated as CASSPRDRGPMDGYTF.

The V and J genes are TRBV13 and TRBJ2-5; 8 positions agree with TRBD2. The CDR3 spans 14 residues. J lost 2 bases, V lost 4 bases, and 3 bases had no gene match. The germline CDR1 and CDR2 sequences are PRHDT and FYEKMQ (reference sequence). The CDR3 spells CASSSGLVQETQYF. CDR3 in DNA: TGTGCCAGCAGCTCGGGACTAGTTCAAGAGACCCAGTACTTC. Complete variable domain (other parts from reference TRBV13 and TRBJ2-5): AAGVIQSPRHLIKEKRETATLKCYPIPRHDTVYWYQQGPGQDPQFLISFYEKMQSDKGSIPDRFSAQQFSDYHSELNMSSLELGDSALYFCASSSGLVQETQYFGPGTRLLVL.

The sample holds one count of this clone. The chain joins TRBV19 to TRBJ2-7; 7 bases are shared with TRBD1. Germline V lookup: CDR1 LNHDA, CDR2 SQIVND (reference sequence). CDR3 length: 13 amino acids. V lost 8 bases, J lost 2 bases, and 6 bases stayed unmatched. CDR3 bases: TGTGCCAGTCGACGGACAGGAGCCTACGAGCAGTACTTC. Translated, it gives CASRRTGAYEQYF.

The genes are TRBV6-5 and TRBJ2-7; D remains ambiguous. CDR1 and CDR2 from the germline V gene are MNHEY and SVGAGI. The germline V and J ends were trimmed by 0 bases and 2 bases, with 11 bases remaining between them. The CDR3 has 15 amino acids. CDR3 sequence reads: CASSYSGRLTYEQYF. Here the CDR3 DNA reads TGTGCCAGCAGTTACTCTGGCAGGCTAACCTACGAGCAGTACTTC.

J is TRBJ2-7 and V is TRBV2, with TRBD2 identical over 10 bases. CDR3 length: 18 amino acids. The trim removed 2 bases at V and 2 bases at J, leaving 12 bases unmatched. Germline V gene data show CDR1 as SNHLY and CDR2 as FYNNEI. The CDR3 is CASSERASGGSRPYEQYF. The CDR3 DNA follows: TGTGCCAGCAGTGAACGGGCTAGCGGGGGAAGTCGACCCTACGAGCAGTACTTC.

The chain has TRBV11-3 and TRBJ2-3; TRBD1 aligns across 11 bases. The length of the CDR3 is 16 residues. Germline V gene sequence: CDR1 SGHNT, CDR2 YENEEA. V shed 4 bases and J 5 bases; nucleotides not matched to a gene: 8. CDR3 nucleotides: TGTGCCAGCAGCTCCCGGACAGGGGGCGTATTAGATACGCAGTATTTT. This sequence encodes CASSSRTGGVLDTQYF. Supplemented by reference TRBV11-3 and TRBJ2-3, the full variable domain reads EAGVVQSPRYKIIEKKQPVAFWCNPISGHNTLYWYLQNLGQGPELLIRYENEEAVDDSQLPKDRFSAERLKGVDSTLKIQPAELGDSAVYLCASSSRTGGVLDTQYFGPGTRLTVL.

The chain is built from TRBV6-1 and TRBJ2-1; D is possibly TRBD1 (6 bases). This CDR3 region has 14 residues. Deletions cut 6 bases from V and 6 bases from J, with 15 bases between. The germline V gene encodes CDR1 MNHNS and CDR2 SASEGT. The DNA for the CDR3 is TGTGCCAGCAGAGCAGGGGAAGGTCTCAATGAGCAGTTCTTC. This sequence encodes CASRAGEGLNEQFF.

V is TRBV19 and J is TRBJ2-7; possible D gene TRBD1, 5 bases. CDR1 and CDR2 from the germline V gene are LNHDA and SQIVND (reference sequence). The CDR3 length is 14 residues. V shed 3 bases and J shed 1 base, with 10 bases lying between them. The CDR3 coding sequence is TGTGCCAGTAGTATTGGCAGGGATTCCTACGAGCAGTACTTC. Encoded protein: CASSIGRDSYEQYF.

V gene TRBV2 combines with J gene TRBJ2-5; TRBD2 matches at 7 bases. The CDR3 loop spans 15 amino acids. V was clipped by 5 bases and J by 1 base; unmatched bases: 7. CDR1 and CDR2 (germline): SNHLY, FYNNEI. The CDR3 bases are TGTGCCAGCAGTCCCCCACTAGCGATCCAAGAGACCCAGTACTTC. This encodes CASSPPLAIQETQYF.

This clone was detected once. The V and J genes are TRBV5-6 and TRBJ2-6; TRBD2 matches 7 bases. The CDR3 loop spans 16 amino acids. J gave up 1 base and V 2 bases, and 3 bases lay outside the gene matches. Germline CDR1 and CDR2: SGHDT and YYEEEE. The CDR3: CASSLTGRSGANVLTF. The CDR3 nucleotides read TGTGCCAGCAGCTTAACCGGGAGGTCTGGGGCCAACGTCCTGACTTTC.

The chain links TRBV4-3 to TRBJ2-1; tentative D call: TRBD2 (5 bases). Between the trimmed V and J ends, which lost 0 bases and 4 bases, there was a span of 13 bases. This CDR3 spans 16 amino acids. The V gene's germline CDR1 is LGHNA and CDR2 YSLEER. The DNA for the CDR3 is TGCGCCAGCAGCCAAGATTATGAGACGGGGTACAATGAGCAGTTCTTC. Residues: CASSQDYETGYNEQFF.

V gene TRBV5-1 combines with J gene TRBJ1-6; 8 bases align to TRBD1. The ends lost 4 bases at V and 0 bases at J; junction bases unmatched: 9. The V gene's germline CDR1 is SGHRS and CDR2 YFSETQ. The CDR3 spans 18 residues. The CDR3 is CASSGRGLASSYNSPLHF. DNA for the CDR3: TGCGCCAGCAGCGGCAGGGGGCTGGCGAGCTCCTATAATTCACCCCTCCACTTT.